This TCR beta chain was sequenced in a study of blood T cells in healthy people across ages. Findings of the study overall: Greater diversity and more naive CD4+ cells were seen in long-lived donors than in aged donors. The percentage of naive T cells correlated strongly with TCR beta diversity.

All donors came from Russia, were Caucasian and healthy, and spanned ages about 6 to 100. As regards this clonotype: Its antigen is unidentified.

The second PCR ran about 6 to 12 cycles with a sample-barcoded 5' primer and J-beta primers. Each cDNA molecule carried a tag from a template-switch adaptor that contained 12 random nucleotides. MiXCR was run by TCRdb on the 5' RACE reads, yielding one entry per CDR3 protein. This table holds about 1.4 million distinct CDR3 sequences, 55% to 75% found once. The CDR3 runs 16 residues. J was trimmed by 2 bases and V by 5 bases; bases with no gene match: 6. The source material was blood. The rearrangement joins TRBV12-3 or TRBV12-4 to TRBJ2-1, with TRBD1 identical over 10 bases. The TCR sequence derives from a young man in good health. CDR3 nucleotides: TGTGCCAGCAGTAGGGGACAGGGGAAGCCCTACAATGAGCAGTTCTTC. Its protein is CASSRGQGKPYNEQFF.